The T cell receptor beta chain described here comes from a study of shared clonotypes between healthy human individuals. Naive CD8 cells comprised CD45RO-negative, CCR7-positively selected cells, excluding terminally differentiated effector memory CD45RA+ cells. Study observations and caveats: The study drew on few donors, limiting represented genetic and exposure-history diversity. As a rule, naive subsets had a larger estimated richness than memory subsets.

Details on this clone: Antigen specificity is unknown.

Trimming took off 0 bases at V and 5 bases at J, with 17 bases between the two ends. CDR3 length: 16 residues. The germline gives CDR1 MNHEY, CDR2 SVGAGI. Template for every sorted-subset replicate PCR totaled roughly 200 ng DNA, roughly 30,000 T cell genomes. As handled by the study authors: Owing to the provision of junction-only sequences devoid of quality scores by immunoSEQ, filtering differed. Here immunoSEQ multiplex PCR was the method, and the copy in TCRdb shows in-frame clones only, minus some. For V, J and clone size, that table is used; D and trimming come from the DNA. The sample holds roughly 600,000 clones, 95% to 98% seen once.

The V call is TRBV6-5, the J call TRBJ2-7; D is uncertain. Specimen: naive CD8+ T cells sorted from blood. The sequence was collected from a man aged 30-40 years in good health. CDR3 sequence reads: CASSYSIPPPQHEQYF. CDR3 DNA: TGTGCCAGCAGTTACTCGATTCCACCCCCTCAGCACGAGCAGTACTTC.